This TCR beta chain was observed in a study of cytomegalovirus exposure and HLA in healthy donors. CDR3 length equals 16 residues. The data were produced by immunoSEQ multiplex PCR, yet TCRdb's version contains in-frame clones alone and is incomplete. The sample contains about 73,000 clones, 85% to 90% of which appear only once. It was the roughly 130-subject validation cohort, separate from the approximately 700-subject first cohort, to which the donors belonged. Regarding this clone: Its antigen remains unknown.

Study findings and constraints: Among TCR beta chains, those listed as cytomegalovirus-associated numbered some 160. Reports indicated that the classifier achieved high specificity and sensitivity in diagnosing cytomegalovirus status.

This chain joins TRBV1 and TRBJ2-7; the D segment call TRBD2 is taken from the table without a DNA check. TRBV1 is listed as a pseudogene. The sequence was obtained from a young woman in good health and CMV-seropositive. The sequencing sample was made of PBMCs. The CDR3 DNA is TGCACCAGCAGCCAAGTTTGGGGGGGGGCCACCTACGAGCAGTACTTC. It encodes CTSSQVWGGATYEQYF.